Presented here are 4 T cell receptor beta chains from one specimen sequenced in a study of T cell changes during pregnancy in multiple sclerosis. The table came from immunoSEQ multiplex PCR; TCRdb's copy has only in-frame clones and leaves some out. The profile covers 35,000 or so clones, with around nine tenths appearing a single time and roughly 0.52% taken by the ten largest. This sample comprised CD4+ T cells from peripheral blood mononuclear cells, obtained in the first trimester of pregnancy. These receptors all stem from a female donor with multiple sclerosis, enrolled in a pregnancy study.

In this sample, this clone turned up a few times. The chain joins TRBV7-2 to TRBJ2-7; the match to TRBD2 covers 8 bases. The CDR3 has 16 residues. Germline V gene sequence: CDR1 SGHTA, CDR2 FQGNSA. Trimming cost V 4 bases and J 1 base; bases outside gene matches: 9. CDR3 in DNA: TGTGCCAGCAGCTCGTTCTTCGCGGGAGGTTCCTACGAGCAGTACTTC. Protein: CASSSFFAGGSYEQYF.

The rearrangement joins TRBV7-2 to TRBJ1-3; D gene uncertain. Germline CDR1 reads SGHTA; CDR2 reads FQGNSA. The length of the CDR3 is 18 residues. The germline V and J ends were trimmed by 5 bases and 1 base, with 21 bases remaining between them. CDR3 residues: CASSPRIAGLASGNTIYF. CDR3 DNA sequence: TGTGCCAGCAGCCCTAGGATTGCGGGTCTAGCGTCTGGAAACACCATATATTTT.

The gene calls are TRBV9 and TRBJ1-3; D is unresolved. V was trimmed by 0 bases and J by 0 bases, leaving 10 bases between them. Germline values: CDR1 SGDLS, CDR2 YYNGEE. The CDR3 is 16 amino acids. The chain's CDR3 is CASSVGGGLSGNTIYF. The CDR3 bases are TGTGCCAGCAGCGTAGGGGGAGGACTCTCTGGAAACACCATATATTTT.

This sequence joins TRBV2 and TRBJ2-1; 7 positions match TRBD1. The CDR3 has 14 amino acids. The V and J ends lost 5 bases and 4 bases, in that order; junction bases with no gene match: 5. Looked up from germline, CDR1 is SNHLY and CDR2 is FYNNEI. In DNA, the CDR3 is TGTGCCAGCAGTCAGGGACAGAGGTACAATGAGCAGTTCTTC. This gives the protein CASSQGQRYNEQFF.